This TCR beta chain is from a study of control samples from healthy donors and cancer patients. The CDR3 totals 17 residues. V dropped 0 bases and J dropped 0 bases, with 14 bases sitting between them. Germline-derived CDR1 and CDR2 are LGHNA and YSLEER. TCRdb's copy holds only in-frame clones and misses some; the assay was immunoSEQ multiplex PCR. The sample yields 65,000 to 95,000 clones, more than 75% seen once. This chain joins TRBV4-3 and TRBJ1-1; D remains ambiguous. Sequenced sample: blood. The clonotype was recovered from a man in his fifties or sixties in good health. CDR3 nucleotides: TGCGCCAGCAGCCAAGAGGTCTTGTGGCAGTTGAACACTGAAGCTTTCTTT. This gives the protein CASSQEVLWQLNTEAFF.